Sequencing of this T cell receptor beta chain was carried out in a study of cytomegalovirus exposure and HLA in healthy donors. Study-wide results and caveats: Presence/absence analyses treated sequencing depth as roughly uniform across donors. For most TCR beta V segments, an earlier analysis put the productive rate at about 87% or about 30% of the time. Researchers had no immune exposure information except CMV serostatus available.

Per the germline V gene, CDR1 is ENHRY and CDR2 is SYGVKD. This CDR3 comprises 14 residues. Between the trimmed V and J ends, which lost 1 base and 9 bases, there was a span of 13 bases. On this clone itself: Its antigen is not known.

The PCR made use of 60 Vbeta and 13 Jbeta primers. Generated by immunoSEQ multiplex PCR, the TCRdb table keeps only in-frame clones and is missing some. The sample lists roughly 200,000 clones; almost 85% were seen once. The genes are TRBV10-3 and TRBJ1-5, with a weak D call TRBD1 (5 bases). The sequence was obtained from a woman between 50 and 59 years old in good health and CMV-seronegative. Material for sequencing was PBMCs. Here the CDR3 DNA reads TGTGCCATCAGTGAGTTACAGGCCGCAGGGCCCCAGCATTTT. It specifies CAISELQAAGPQHF.